This T cell receptor beta chain was recovered during a study of cytomegalovirus exposure and HLA in healthy donors (dated by TCRdb to about 2017). Study-level background: In an earlier analysis of approximately 640 of the donors, 250 to 350 Gb of sequence data and approximately 120 million unique TCR beta sequences from roughly 180 million T cells were reported. Every discovery cohort repertoire had been produced on one sequencing platform. Among some 410 genotyped donors of the cohort, an average of about 220,000 unique TCR beta nucleotide sequences was sequenced per donor, of which about 18% were non-productive. To predict cytomegalovirus infection status, the study brought together high-throughput TCR immunosequencing, statistical association of individual TCRs with disease status, and machine learning. Besides the first cohort of roughly 660 subjects, a separate validation cohort made up of over 95 different subjects was used. The later analysis used no new phenotypic data to find candidate immune exposures, relying instead on TCR beta sequences and their occurrence across donors. Typing coverage differed by locus: A, B, C, DRB1 and DQB1 were typed in about 620-630 donors, DQA1 in 522, DPA1 in approximately 610, and DPB1 in 400 to 480. About five DR-DQ haplotypes were treated as single units for association and clustering because of strong linkage in the cohort. The study aimed to test whether cataloging public T cell receptors could reveal signatures of past pathogen exposure. Of the 350 to 450 genotyped donors, about 80% fell in the genetic ancestry cluster associated with self-reported Caucasian donors. In a later genetic analysis, genome-wide SNP genotypes for 398 of the 666 donors were used, and that subset was treated as a discovery cohort. An earlier analysis of 587 of the donors used high-throughput TCR beta sequencing to judge whether each TCR beta V gene segment behaved as functional or pseudogenic. Alongside the repertoire data, information on donor age, sex, ethnicity and CMV serostatus was compiled. The study profiled the T cell repertoires of under 700 subjects by immunosequencing and related them to cytomegalovirus serostatus. A later analysis re-analyzed previously published TCR beta repertoires from roughly 600 donors and added high-resolution HLA genotyping to study TCR occurrence patterns. About 320 gigabases of sequencing data and approximately 85 million unique TCR sequences were included in an early release covering roughly 600 HLA-typed donors. HLA typing included class I and class II loci at four-digit resolution.

Comments on this clone: This receptor's antigen is unknown. No base quality information exists; no much larger clone differs at one position.

The cohort consisted of 666 healthy bone marrow donors. At the time of sampling, every cohort member was nominally healthy, though immune exposures that went unrecorded were likely present. The donor tested CMV seronegative and was one of the 352 seronegative cohort members. Each donor provided a peripheral blood sample, and peripheral blood mononuclear cells were used for TCR beta sequencing. The Qiagen DNeasy Blood Extraction Kit was used to extract genomic DNA from the blood cell samples. The full study reports these points: In an earlier analysis of roughly 500 of the donors, most TCR beta V segments appeared in productive rearrangements about 90% or about 30% of the time, broadly matching IMGT annotations. Because counts were too low, about 15 rarely observed V segments, including chromosome 9 orphons, were left out of the earlier analysis of some 600 of the donors. The presence/absence analyses assumed that sequencing depth was roughly uniform across donors, and that assumption may not be true. The sequencing pipeline was judged likely to have produced a cluster of highly shared sequence variants as a technical artifact. Correlated functional status among segregating V segments might reflect linkage disequilibrium, but an unknown experimental factor could not be ruled out. In both the original and validation cohorts, the classifier was reported to diagnose cytomegalovirus status with high specificity and sensitivity. A further reported finding was that TCR beta sequences accurately predicted the HLA-A and HLA-B alleles for most subjects in the first cohort. Because some donors lacked HLA typing at each locus, the association tests relied only on the typed subset. Three of the identified cytomegalovirus-associated TCR beta chains were confirmed in vitro to be specific for cytomegalovirus antigens. Only TCR beta chains were sequenced in this cohort, and the absence of alpha or paired-chain data limited detectable features. According to a later genetic analysis, donors in an Asian-associated ancestry cluster had fewer N-insertions in productive TCRs than the approximately 650-donor mean. The authors suggested that the approach could potentially be extended to other disease states and immunological phenotypes. A total of 150 to 200 TCR beta chains were listed by the study as associated with cytomegalovirus. The only immune exposure information available for the cohort was CMV serostatus. Because the 87-base-pair reads could not distinguish some IMGT-functional V segments, including TRBV6-2 and TRBV6-3, those segments were excluded. Assigning TCR associations to individual alleles was difficult when HLA alleles, especially DR and DQ, strongly co-occurred. Across donors, most TCR sequences were observed very rarely, whereas some public TCRs were present in many individuals. An association between a missense DCLRE1C variant and V-gene and J-gene trimming of TCR beta chains was found in a later genetic analysis and replicated in an independent cohort. At a false discovery rate of 0.05, a later analysis linked roughly 17,000 TCR beta sequences to specific HLA alleles. According to a later analysis, most CMV-associated TCR beta chains appeared to be HLA-restricted, and the HLA associations seemed to be driven largely by CMV exposure. A later analysis found that TCR association rates varied across HLA loci, with DRB1 alleles showing the most associated TCRs and HLA-C alleles the fewest. In a later analysis, HLA-associated TCR beta chains were found to be more clonally expanded and to have lower generation probabilities than equally common non-associated chains. According to a later analysis, parvovirus B19, influenza, CMV and Epstein-Barr virus appeared linked to several top co-occurrence clusters.

Libraries were built with the immunoSEQ multiplex PCR assay. For the multiplex PCR, a mixture combining 60 forward primers for TCR Vbeta segments and 13 reverse primers for TCR Jbeta segments was used. The CDR3 region of rearranged TCR beta genes was amplified from genomic DNA by a multiplex PCR assay. On the Illumina HiSeq System, the amplified TCR beta libraries were sequenced as 87-base-pair reads. Regarding the original processing steps: Across the 500 to 700 repertoires, a later analysis counted tens of millions of unique TCR beta chains, around 10 million of which were shared by at least two donors. Raw reads were error-corrected and collapsed into unique sequences by a nearest-neighbor algorithm in which closely related sequences were merged to remove PCR and sequencing errors. CDR3 sequences were aligned to IMGT reference sequences to assign V, D and J gene segments. Each retained sequence needed at least a six-nucleotide match to both a V gene segment and a J gene segment. A rearrangement was called productive if the CDR3 had no stop codons and remained in frame with V and J, and every other rearrangement was called non-productive. Following IMGT convention, CDR3 was defined as the stretch from the second conserved V-encoded cysteine to the conserved J-encoded phenylalanine. In an earlier analysis of around 540 of the donors, sequences lacking an unambiguous match to a single V gene segment were excluded. In an earlier analysis of several hundred of the donors, V segments were called functional above 56.7% productive rearrangements and were called segregating when the between-donor standard deviation exceeded 5%. To diagnose cytomegalovirus status from the catalog of TCR beta chain sequences, a statistical classification framework was built. In a later analysis, TCR nucleotide sequences were compared against IMGT/GENE-DB human TR gene sequences so that V and J genes could be assigned. A later analysis assigned CDR3 sequences and most-parsimonious VDJ recombination scenarios with the TCRdist pipeline. In a later analysis, every TCR beta chain was defined by the combination of its CDR3 amino acid sequence and its V-gene family, and reads without a unique V-gene family were dropped. As a way to deal with suspected cross-contamination and a sequencing artifact, a later analysis dropped nearly 600 nucleotide sequences that were highly shared and had low generation probability. For each public chain, a later analysis derived a clonal expansion index from normalized ranks of inferred template counts within each repertoire. A later analysis computed generation probabilities with a VDJ recombination model fitted to out-of-frame rearrangements, and checked the results against IGoR. In a later analysis, TCR-TCR, TCR-HLA and TCR-CMV co-occurrence was scored with hypergeometric tests, and a repertoire-size bias correction was applied to TCR pairs. To estimate false discovery rates, a later analysis permuted the HLA or CMV assignments 20 times. In a later analysis, co-occurring TCRs were grouped using DBSCAN, with TCRdist sequence similarity added in when clustering inside HLA-allele-positive subsets. For co-occurrence clustering, repertoires with fewer than 30,000 or more than 120,000 public chains were excluded, along with roughly 5 repertoires with anomalous nucleotide sharing. In TCRdb, the immuneACCESS table is reduced to in-frame sequences with V and J assigned. These tables do not hold every clone; where another copy was compared, an unresolved V gene accounts for under half, and the others remain unexplained. D and trimming were read from the DNA, whereas the V and J calls and clone size are those reported in that table. This sample holds around 150,000 clones; about 76% were observed only once. The ten largest clones add up to about 2% of the sample.

V lost 6 bases and J lost 0 bases, and the count of bases not matched to a germline gene is 9. As encoded in the germline V gene, CDR1 is KGHSH while CDR2 is LQKENI. Including the terminal cysteine and phenylalanine, the CDR3 comprises 16 residues. Only the CDR3 region is kept as DNA, spanning 48 bases read in frame from base 1. The clonotype comes from a female donor in good health and CMV-seronegative. Recombination connected TRBV18 to TRBJ1-1; TRBD1 agrees with 8 junctional bases. Sequencing was carried out using PBMCs. The base sequence is TGTGCCAGCTCTACGGCTACAGGGGGAGTGAACACTGAAGCTTTCTTT. Translated, it reads CASSTATGGVNTEAFF.